What follows are 8 T cell receptor beta chains derived from one specimen sequenced in a study of blood T cell repertoires in COVID-19 (dated by TCRdb to the early 2020s). Libraries were constructed by the immunoSEQ multiplex PCR assay. TCRdb retrieved this table from immuneACCESS and kept in-frame rearrangements only. Not all clones are present; in checked studies, unresolved V genes account for under half, and no reason is known for the remainder. The sample records about 150,000 clones, around 85% of which are singletons. The ten largest clones take up roughly 0.6% of the sample. The sample was peripheral blood. These receptor sequences come from a man in his 60s with COVID-19, enrolled during active disease.

The V and J genes are TRBV6-5 and TRBJ2-5; 11 nucleotides agree with TRBD2. The CDR3 is made up of 15 amino acids. With 4 bases clipped from V and 4 bases from J, the junction kept 5 bases outside the gene matches. Germline-derived CDR1 and CDR2 are MNHEY and SVGAGI. The CDR3 nucleotides are TGTGCCAGCAGTTCTTGGCTAGCGGGAGGAGAGACCCAGTACTTC. Translated: CASSSWLAGGETQYF.

The rearrangement joins TRBV6-5 to TRBJ1-6; 8 positions agree with TRBD1. With V trimmed by 6 bases and J by 9 bases, 10 bases remained unmatched. Germline loops: CDR1 MNHEY, CDR2 SVGAGI. The CDR3 extends over 15 amino acids. The CDR3: CASRDRVNEGSPLHF. CDR3 bases: TGTGCCAGCAGGGACAGGGTTAATGAGGGTTCACCCCTCCACTTT.

This clone was counted only a few times. This chain links TRBV19 with TRBJ1-3; D is undetermined. Per germline, CDR1 LNHDA and CDR2 SQIVND (reference sequence). This CDR3 spans 15 amino acids. V lost 4 bases and J 0 bases, leaving 10 bases between the germline ends. Here the CDR3 reads CASSTLESSGNTIYF. CDR3 coding DNA: TGTGCCAGTAGTACCTTGGAGAGCTCTGGAAACACCATATATTTT.

J is TRBJ1-2 and V is TRBV29-1; D possibly corresponds to TRBD1 (5 bases). Germline loops: CDR1 SQVTM, CDR2 ANQGSEA. Trimming left V 3 bases short and J 4 bases short, with 12 bases between. The CDR3 covers 13 residues. The CDR3 sequence is CSVDTGLSYGYTF. The DNA of the CDR3 is TGCAGCGTTGACACGGGACTGAGCTATGGCTACACCTTC.

V and J are TRBV7-2 and TRBJ2-7, with 7 bases that match TRBD1. This CDR3 contains 15 residues. After removal of 4 bases from V and 0 bases from J, the junction contained 6 bases not matched to a gene. CDR1 SGHTA and CDR2 FQGNSA come from the germline V gene. The CDR3 loop reads CASSSKGALSYEQYF. Written as DNA, the CDR3 is TGTGCCAGCAGCTCAAAGGGGGCCCTCTCCTACGAGCAGTACTTC. Full variable domain (rest looked up from reference TRBV7-2 and TRBJ2-7): GAGVSQSPSNKVTEKGKDVELRCDPISGHTALYWYRQSLGQGLEFLIYFQGNSAPDKSGLPSDRFSAERTGGSVSTLTIQRTQQEDSAVYLCASSSKGALSYEQYFGPGTRLTVT.

V and J are TRBV9 and TRBJ2-7, with D uncertain. Per germline, CDR1 SGDLS and CDR2 YYNGEE. The CDR3 length is 14 residues. Between the trimmed V and J ends, which lost 0 bases and 6 bases, there was a span of 13 bases. This chain's CDR3 is CASSVDFVAVEQYF. The CDR3 nucleotides read TGTGCCAGCAGCGTAGATTTTGTTGCGGTCGAGCAGTACTTC.

V usage is TRBV7-9 and J usage is TRBJ2-2, with 10 bases lining up with TRBD2. Germline V lookup: CDR1 SEHNR, CDR2 FQNEAQ (reference sequence). This CDR3 comprises 15 residues. The ends lost 6 bases at V and 4 bases at J; junction bases unmatched: 5. CDR3 region: CASRLQRGGTGELFF. The CDR3 DNA reads TGTGCCAGCAGACTTCAGCGGGGGGGCACCGGGGAGCTGTTTTTT.

J is TRBJ2-3 and V is TRBV29-1, with D possibly matching TRBD2 (6 bases). There are 14 residues in the CDR3. Trimming removed 4 bases at V and 4 bases at J, with 15 bases between. Germline-derived CDR1 and CDR2 are SQVTM and ANQGSEA. The CDR3 reads CSVGRGAPPDTQYF. CDR3 coding DNA: TGCAGCGTTGGGCGGGGCGCCCCCCCAGATACGCAGTATTTT.